This T cell receptor (beta chain) was found in a study of shared clonotypes between healthy human individuals. Findings and caveats of the study: In contrast to clonotypes shared by all four donors, non-shared clonotypes had lower generation probabilities. Since donors were few, the genetic and exposure-history diversity represented was limited. Even with large depth, rarefaction showed that sorted-subset sequencing was incomplete.

In the case of this clone: Antigen: not known.

The CDR3 sequence is 15 residues long. Germline V lookup: CDR1 MGHDK, CDR2 SYGVNS. Trimming cost V 0 bases and J 7 bases, with 15 bases left between them. Replicate PCRs from sorted subsets contained roughly 220 ng DNA, which is around 29,000 T cell genomes. Using immunoSEQ multiplex PCR, the repertoire was profiled, and TCRdb retains in-frame clones only, with some absent. The sample lists millions of clones, 90% to 95% occurring once. The sample comprised naive CD4+ T cells sorted from blood. Subset meaning: CD45RA+ positively selected. This TCR derives from a man aged 18 to 29 in good health. The rearrangement uses TRBV25-1 and TRBJ1-2, with a possible D match to TRBD1 (6 bases). The CDR3 coding sequence is TGTGCCAGCAGTGAATACGGTGGGGGGCCTGGTGGCTACACCTTC. Translating it yields CASSEYGGGPGGYTF.